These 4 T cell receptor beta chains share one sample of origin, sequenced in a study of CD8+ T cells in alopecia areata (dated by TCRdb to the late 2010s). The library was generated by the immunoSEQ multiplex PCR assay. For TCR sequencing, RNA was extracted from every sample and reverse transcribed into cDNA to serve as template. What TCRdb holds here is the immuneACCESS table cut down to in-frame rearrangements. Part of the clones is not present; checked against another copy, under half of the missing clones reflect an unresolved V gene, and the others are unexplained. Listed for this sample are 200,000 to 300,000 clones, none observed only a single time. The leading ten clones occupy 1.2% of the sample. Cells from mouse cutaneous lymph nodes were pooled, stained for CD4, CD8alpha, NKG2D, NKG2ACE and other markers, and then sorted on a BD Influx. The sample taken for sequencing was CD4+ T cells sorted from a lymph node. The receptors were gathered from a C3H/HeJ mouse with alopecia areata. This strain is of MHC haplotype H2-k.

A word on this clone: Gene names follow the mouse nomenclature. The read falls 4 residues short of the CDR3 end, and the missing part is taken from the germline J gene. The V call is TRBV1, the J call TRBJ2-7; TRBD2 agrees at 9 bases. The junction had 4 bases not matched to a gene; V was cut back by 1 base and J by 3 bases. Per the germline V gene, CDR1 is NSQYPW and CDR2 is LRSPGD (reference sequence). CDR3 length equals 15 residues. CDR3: CTCSAAGTGNYEQYF. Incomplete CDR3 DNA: TGCACCTGCAGTGCAGCCGGGACTGGGAACTAT. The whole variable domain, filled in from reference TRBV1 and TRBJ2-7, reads VTLLEQNPRWRLVPRGQAVNLRCILKNSQYPWMSWYQQDLQKQLQWLFTLRSPGDKEVKSLPGADYLATRVTDTELRLQVANMSQGRTLYCTCSAAGTGNYEQYFGPGTRLTVL.

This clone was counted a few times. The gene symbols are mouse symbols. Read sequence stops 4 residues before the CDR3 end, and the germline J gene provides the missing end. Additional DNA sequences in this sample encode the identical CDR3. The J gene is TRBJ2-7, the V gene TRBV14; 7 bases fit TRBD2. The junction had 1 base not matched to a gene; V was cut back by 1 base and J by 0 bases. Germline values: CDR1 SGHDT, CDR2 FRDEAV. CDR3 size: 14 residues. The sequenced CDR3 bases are TGTGCCAGCAGTTTCCTGGGGGACTCCTAT. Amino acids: CASSFLGDSY. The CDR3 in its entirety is CASSFLGDSYEQYF.

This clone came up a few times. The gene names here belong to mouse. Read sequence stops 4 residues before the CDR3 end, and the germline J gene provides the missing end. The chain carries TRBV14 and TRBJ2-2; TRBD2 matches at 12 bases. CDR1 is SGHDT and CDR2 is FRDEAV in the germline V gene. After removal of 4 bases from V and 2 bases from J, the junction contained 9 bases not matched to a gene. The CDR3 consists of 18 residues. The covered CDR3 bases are TGTGCCAGCAGTCTTCCGGGACTGGGGGGCCCCAACACCGGG. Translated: CASSLPGLGGPNTG. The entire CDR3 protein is CASSLPGLGGPNTGQLYF.

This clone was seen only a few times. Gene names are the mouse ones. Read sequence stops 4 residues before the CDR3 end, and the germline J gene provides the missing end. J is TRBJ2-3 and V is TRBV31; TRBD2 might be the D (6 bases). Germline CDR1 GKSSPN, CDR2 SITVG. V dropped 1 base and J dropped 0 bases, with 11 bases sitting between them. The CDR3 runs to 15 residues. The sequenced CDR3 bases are TGTGCCTGGAGTCACAAGGGGACTAGTGCAGAA. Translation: CAWSHKGTSAE. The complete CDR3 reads CAWSHKGTSAETLYF. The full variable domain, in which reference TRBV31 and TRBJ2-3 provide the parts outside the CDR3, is AQTIHQWPVAEIKAVGSPLSLGCTIKGKSSPNLYWYWQATGGTLQQLFYSITVGQVESVVQLNLSASRPKDDQFILSTEKLLLSHSGFYLCAWSHKGTSAETLYFGSGTRLTVL.